Below are 9 T cell receptor beta chains sequenced from a single sample in a study of blood T cell repertoires in COVID-19. TCRdb's table, derived via immunoSEQ multiplex PCR, lists solely in-frame clones and lacks some. The sample consists of roughly 87,000 clones, about 91% of them appearing once. Sequences were obtained from peripheral blood. These receptor sequences come from a man aged 60 to 75 with acute or convalescent COVID-19.

The V and J genes are TRBV7-8 and TRBJ2-3; D gene unclear. This CDR3 contains 15 residues. The germline V gene encodes CDR1 SGHVS and CDR2 FQNEAQ. The V gene lost 1 base and the J gene lost 1 base, with 9 bases spanning the gap. The CDR3 here is CASSLGFQGTDTQYF. The DNA of the CDR3 is TGTGCCAGCAGCTTAGGATTCCAGGGCACAGATACGCAGTATTTT.

The J gene is TRBJ2-6, the V gene TRBV6-1; 10 bases align to TRBD1. J lost 2 bases, V lost 4 bases, and 8 bases had no gene match. The CDR3 is made up of 18 amino acids. Germline CDR1 MNHNS, CDR2 SASEGT. The CDR3 loop reads CASSVDRGRFTGANVLTF. CDR3 nucleotide sequence: TGTGCCAGCAGTGTTGACAGGGGGCGGTTTACTGGGGCCAACGTCCTGACTTTC.

This chain links TRBV19 with TRBJ1-5; D gene uncertain. Germline V CDR1 and CDR2: LNHDA, SQIVND (reference sequence). Trimming removed 4 bases from V and 5 bases from J, with 15 bases in between. This CDR3 spans 15 amino acids. CDR3 in amino acids: CASSTQVGTDQPQHF. DNA of the CDR3: TGTGCCAGTAGTACCCAGGTGGGCACGGATCAGCCCCAGCATTTT.

J is TRBJ2-7 and V is TRBV30; 7 bases align to TRBD1. V lost 2 bases, J lost 2 bases, and 6 bases stayed unmatched. Germline CDR1 is GTSNPN and CDR2 is SVGIG (reference sequence). CDR3 length: 14 residues. The CDR3 DNA is TGTGCCTGGAGTACAAGGGGGCTCACCTACGAGCAGTACTTC. Translation gives CAWSTRGLTYEQYF.

This clone was found a few times. The gene calls are TRBV6-5 and TRBJ1-1; 7 bases fit TRBD1. The CDR3 has 15 amino acids. The V gene's germline CDR1 is MNHEY and CDR2 SVGAGI. The trim removed 6 bases at V and 4 bases at J, leaving 11 bases unmatched. The CDR3 coding sequence is TGTGCCAGCAGCTCGATGGACAGGATCGGCACTGAAGCTTTCTTT. Its translation is CASSSMDRIGTEAFF.

V is TRBV6-4 and J is TRBJ1-6; D may be TRBD1 (6 bases). The germline CDR1 and CDR2 sequences are MRHNA and SNTAGT. The CDR3 is made up of 15 amino acids. The V end lost 5 bases, the J end lost 6 bases, and 14 bases lay between the germline ends. This CDR3 reads CASSSTGLGNSPLHF. In DNA form, the CDR3 reads TGTGCCAGCAGTTCCACAGGGCTTGGTAATTCACCCCTCCACTTT.

The gene calls are TRBV10-3 and TRBJ1-1; TRBD1 agrees at 7 bases. The CDR3 covers 14 residues. Unmatched junction bases numbered 6, after V lost 4 bases and J lost 4 bases. Germline V lookup: CDR1 ENHRY, CDR2 SYGVKD. CDR3 DNA: TGTGCCATCAGTGCTCAGGGGGTGGGCACTGAAGCTTTCTTT. This gives the protein CAISAQGVGTEAFF.

The chain carries TRBV24-1 and TRBJ2-2; 11 bases agree with TRBD1. V lost 4 bases to trimming and J lost 0 bases; unmatched junction nucleotides: 3. There are 17 residues in the CDR3. In germline, CDR1 is KGHDR, CDR2 SFDVKD. The CDR3 loop reads CATSDWDRGANTGELFF. The CDR3 DNA follows: TGTGCCACCAGTGACTGGGACAGGGGGGCGAACACCGGGGAGCTGTTTTTT.

This clone was detected only once. The rearrangement links TRBV6-5 to TRBJ2-2; D not certain. The CDR3 is 13 amino acids. With 7 bases removed from V and 6 bases from J, the gap between germline ends came to 12 bases. CDR1 MNHEY and CDR2 SVGAGI come from the germline V gene. CDR3 in amino acids: CASTRIAAGELFF. CDR3 coding DNA: TGTGCCAGCACTCGGATAGCCGCCGGGGAGCTGTTTTTT.